The 25 T cell receptor beta chains in this list originate from one sample, sequenced in a study of molecular identifiers for immune sequencing clone quantification. TCRdb reanalysed the PCR reads using MiXCR and keeps one entry per CDR3 protein. The sample has 460,000 or so distinct CDR3 sequences, around a fifth seen once; the top ten hold under 0.85%. Sequencing used naive CD8+ T cells from blood, with Jurkat cell RNA spiked in. Specified subset: FACS-sorted CD8+CD4-CCR7+CD45RA+ naive T cells. The receptor set was obtained from a human donor in good health. Some libraries in this study had Jurkat cell RNA spiked in.

On this clonotype itself: A much bigger clone sits one base away, suggesting this may be a read error. This rearrangement joins TRBV28 to TRBJ1-4; a weak D match, TRBD1 (5 bases). Between the trimmed V and J ends, which lost 5 bases and 5 bases, there was a span of 15 bases. CDR3 length equals 15 residues. Per germline, CDR1 MDHEN and CDR2 SYDVKM. The CDR3 protein is CASSPRRGGNEKLFF. In DNA, the CDR3 is TGTGCCAGCAGTCCAAGACGGGGGGGGAATGAAAAACTGTTTTTT.

The sample holds many counts of this clonotype. Here the CDR3 reads CASSPTLRQGSGAYNEQFF. The DNA of the CDR3 is TGTGCCAGCAGCCCCACCCTACGACAGGGCTCAGGTGCCTACAATGAGCAGTTCTTC. The V and J genes are TRBV28 and TRBJ2-1, with 7 positions matching TRBD1. Germline CDR1 is MDHEN and CDR2 is SYDVKM. The junction had 19 bases not matched to a gene; V was cut back by 6 bases and J by 2 bases. CDR3 length: 19 amino acids.

There are many counts of this clonotype. V and J are TRBV4-3 and TRBJ2-1; unclear D gene. The CDR3 loop spans 14 amino acids. Germline V gene sequence: CDR1 LGHNA, CDR2 YSLEER. V lost 2 bases to trimming and J lost 8 bases, with 13 bases between them. Here the CDR3 DNA reads TGCGCCAGCAGCCAATCCCGGGCCGCCTATGAGCAGTTCTTC. Translation gives CASSQSRAAYEQFF.

V gene TRBV7-2 combines with J gene TRBJ2-1; 9 nucleotides match TRBD2. Germline CDR1 SGHTA, CDR2 FQGNSA. Losses at the gene ends were 2 bases for V and 5 bases for J; bases not matched to a gene: 13. The CDR3 runs to 18 residues. CDR3 sequence (DNA): TGTGCCAGCAGCTTACATCTAGCGGGGAACCCCCCCGACAATGAGCAGTTCTTC. Protein product: CASSLHLAGNPPDNEQFF.

This clonotype was seen many times. The chain couples TRBV6-1 to TRBJ2-7, with D possibly TRBD2 on 6 matching bases. The germline V gene has CDR1 MNHNS and CDR2 SASEGT. There are 17 residues in the CDR3. Trimming took 5 bases from V and 3 from J, leaving 23 bases between them. The CDR3 protein is CASSYPRGWGGSYEQYF. Here the CDR3 DNA reads TGTGCCAGCAGTTACCCCCGGGGGTGGGGAGGAAGCTACGAGCAGTACTTC.

This clonotype was observed many times. This sequence joins TRBV27 and TRBJ1-1; D may be TRBD1 (6 bases). The germline CDR1 and CDR2 sequences are MNHEY and SMNVEV (reference sequence). The CDR3 has 14 amino acids. Trimming removed 3 bases at V and 5 bases at J, with 13 bases between. The CDR3 loop reads CASSLLSGETEAFF. The CDR3 DNA reads as TGTGCCAGCAGTTTGCTGTCAGGGGAGACTGAAGCTTTCTTT.

The rearrangement links TRBV4-3 to TRBJ2-2; D not certain. Per the germline V gene, CDR1 is LGHNA and CDR2 is YSLEER. This CDR3 contains 19 residues. V was cut by 1 base and J by 0 bases, with 18 bases left in between. The CDR3 coding sequence is TGCGCCAGCAGCCAAGGGGTTGGTGGGATCCAGGCGAACACCGGGGAGCTGTTTTTT. Amino acids: CASSQGVGGIQANTGELFF.

This clonotype was seen many times. The chain recombines TRBV5-1 with TRBJ2-7; no clear D. The CDR3 length is 13 residues. V dropped 4 bases and J dropped 4 bases, with 12 bases sitting between them. The germline V gene encodes CDR1 SGHRS and CDR2 YFSETQ. CDR3 loop: CASSHGGGYEQYF. For the CDR3, the DNA is TGCGCCAGCAGCCATGGCGGTGGATACGAGCAGTACTTC.

There are a few counts of this clonotype. This chain connects TRBV7-9 to TRBJ2-1; 7 positions agree with TRBD1. Germline assignment: CDR1 SEHNR and CDR2 FQNEAQ (reference sequence). Trimming cost V 5 bases and J 2 bases; bases outside gene matches: 6. The CDR3 has 15 amino acids. DNA of the CDR3: TGTGCCAGCAGCATCGCCGGGACAGCCTACAATGAGCAGTTCTTC. This codes for CASSIAGTAYNEQFF.

This clonotype has only one observation. Mismatch with germline at one junction end may stem from a read error. V gene TRBV5-6 combines with J gene TRBJ2-7, with D unresolved. Germline V gene lookup returns CDR1 SGHDT and CDR2 YYEEEE. CDR3 length: 15 amino acids. The CDR3 loop reads CASSLGVPQVYEQHF. DNA of the CDR3: TGTGCCAGCAGCTTAGGCGTACCCCAGGTATACGAGCAGCACTTC. The full variable domain, its missing parts supplied by reference TRBV5-6 and TRBJ2-7, is DAGVTQSPTHLIKTRGQQVTLRCSPKSGHDTVSWYQQALGQGPQFIFQYYEEEERQRGNFPDRFSGHQFPNYSSELNVNALLLGDSALYLCASSLGVPQVYEQHFGPGTRLTVT.

This clonotype was seen many times. This rearrangement joins TRBV7-9 to TRBJ1-1; D is undetermined. The CDR3 is 14 residues long. V lost 4 bases, J lost 4 bases, and 13 bases lay in between. Germline CDR1 is SEHNR and CDR2 is FQNEAQ (reference sequence). Written as DNA, the CDR3 is TGTGCCAGCAGCTCGGGGTCCGTCCCCACTGAAGCTTTCTTT. This sequence encodes CASSSGSVPTEAFF.

As to this clonotype: This clone may be a read error of a much larger clone one base away. This chain connects TRBV7-9 to TRBJ2-5, with D uncertain. Germline assignment: CDR1 SEHNR and CDR2 FQNEAQ (reference sequence). CDR3 size: 13 residues. The CDR3 sequence: CASSTLPVETQCF. The CDR3 region has the DNA TGTGCCAGCAGCACCCTCCCCGTAGAGACCCAGTGCTTC. Full variable domain (rest looked up from reference TRBV7-9 and TRBJ2-5): DTGVSQNPRHKITKRGQNVTFRCDPISEHNRLYWYRQTLGQGPEFLTYFQNEAQLEKSRLLSDRFSAERPKGSFSTLEIQRTEQGDSAMYLCASSTLPVETQCFGPGTRLLVL.

This clonotype was counted ten times or more. This sequence joins TRBV9 and TRBJ2-7; 10 bases match TRBD2. Unmatched junction bases numbered 4, after V lost 0 bases and J lost 4 bases. The CDR3 contains 15 residues. Germline loops: CDR1 SGDLS, CDR2 YYNGEE. This chain's CDR3 is CASSVDTSGTYEQYF. CDR3 nucleotides: TGTGCCAGCAGCGTAGATACTAGCGGGACTTACGAGCAGTACTTC.

Many counts were recorded for this clonotype. This sequence joins TRBV6-5 and TRBJ2-3, with D hard to call. The CDR3 is made up of 10 amino acids. The germline V gene has CDR1 MNHEY and CDR2 SVGAGI. V lost 2 bases, J lost 10 bases, and 4 bases lay in between. CDR3 sequence: CASSYKPQYF. CDR3 coding DNA: TGTGCCAGCAGTTACAAACCGCAGTATTTT.

This chain joins TRBV2 and TRBJ1-5; the D is unclear. The V and J ends lost 6 bases and 1 base respectively, with 10 bases between them. This CDR3 contains 14 residues. Germline CDR1 SNHLY, CDR2 FYNNEI. CDR3 in amino acids: CASRHGSSNQPQHF. The DNA of the CDR3 is TGTGCCAGCAGACACGGATCAAGCAATCAGCCCCAGCATTTT.

J is TRBJ1-1 and V is TRBV5-1, with no clear D. In germline, CDR1 is SGHRS, CDR2 YFSETQ. Trimming pared 0 bases from V and 0 bases from J, leaving 6 bases between. This CDR3 contains 14 residues. The CDR3 DNA is TGCGCCAGCAGCTTGGAGGCGGTGAACACTGAAGCTTTCTTT. It specifies CASSLEAVNTEAFF.

This clonotype has at least ten counts. This chain joins TRBV30 and TRBJ1-1; TRBD1 agrees at 7 bases. The CDR3 loop spans 10 amino acids. Germline lookup yields CDR1 GTSNPN and CDR2 SVGIG (reference sequence). Here the CDR3 reads CAWDSTEAFF. CDR3 coding DNA: TGTGCTTGGGACAGCACTGAAGCTTTCTTT. The full variable domain, in which reference TRBV30 and TRBJ1-1 provide the parts outside the CDR3, is SQTIHQWPATLVQPVGSPLSLECTVEGTSNPNLYWYRQAAGRGLQLLFYSVGIGQISSEVPQNLSASRPQDRQFILSSKKLLLSDSGFYLCAWDSTEAFFGQGTRLTVV.

There are a few counts of this clonotype. The junction departs from germline at one end; a sequencing error may be responsible. V gene TRBV29-1 combines with J gene TRBJ1-1; 9 bases agree with TRBD1. From germline, CDR1 is SQVTM and CDR2 ANQGSEA. The CDR3 totals 13 residues. CDR3 sequence: CGVEEGQGPNAFF. CDR3 bases: TGCGGCGTTGAAGAAGGACAGGGGCCGAACGCTTTCTTT.

Details on this clonotype: One junction end does not reproduce the germline sequence, and a read error may be involved. The chain links TRBV4-3 to TRBJ2-7; 8 bases are shared with TRBD1. Germline lookup yields CDR1 LGHNA and CDR2 YSLEER. The CDR3 has 16 amino acids. DNA of the CDR3: TGCGCCGGCAGCAAAAGTAGGACAGGGATCTCCTACGAGCAGTACTTC. This translates into CAGSKSRTGISYEQYF.

This clonotype was recorded at least ten times. The chain uses TRBV7-9 and TRBJ2-5; D is unresolved. CDR3 length equals 11 residues. Germline V gives CDR1 SEHNR, CDR2 FQNEAQ (reference sequence). Between the trimmed V and J ends, which lost 6 bases and 2 bases, there was a span of 4 bases. CDR3 nucleotide sequence: TGTGCCAGCAGATCACAAGAGACCCAGTACTTC. Translating it yields CASRSQETQYF.

This clonotype has ten or more counts. The chain is built from TRBV12-3 or TRBV12-4 and TRBJ2-3; D gene uncertain. The CDR3 loop spans 12 amino acids. Trimming removed 6 bases from V and 2 bases from J, with 6 bases in between. The CDR3 DNA reads as TGTGCCAGCAGCTCCTCCACAGATACGCAGTATTTT. Its translation is CASSSSTDTQYF.

This clonotype was observed at least ten times. The J gene is TRBJ2-3, the V gene TRBV12-3 or TRBV12-4, with D possibly called TRBD1 or TRBD2 (6 bases each). This CDR3 is built from 14 residues. V lost 4 bases to trimming and J lost 4 bases, with 12 bases between them. DNA for the CDR3: TGTGCCAGCAGTTGGGGGGCTGGGGCAGATACGCAGTATTTT. Translation gives CASSWGAGADTQYF.

Only a few counts were recorded for this clonotype. The chain is built from TRBV7-9 and TRBJ2-3, with TRBD2 matching over 8 bases. The CDR3 is made up of 15 amino acids. V was pared by 0 bases and J by 5 bases, with 4 bases of the junction left unmatched. Germline V lookup: CDR1 SEHNR, CDR2 FQNEAQ (reference sequence). Here the CDR3 DNA reads TGTGCCAGCAGCTTAGCCGGCGGGGGGAAAGATACGCAGTATTTT. This encodes CASSLAGGGKDTQYF.

The rearrangement links TRBV7-8 to TRBJ2-7; D is unclear. The CDR3 totals 13 residues. Trimming stripped 6 bases from V and 5 bases from J, with 14 bases between. CDR1 and CDR2 from the germline V gene are SGHVS and FQNEAQ. CDR3 sequence: CASSRVGIDEQYF. The CDR3 DNA reads as TGTGCCAGCAGTCGAGTGGGAATCGACGAGCAGTACTTC.

This clonotype appeared a few times. This may stem from a read error, because a much larger clone lies one nucleotide away. The chain combines TRBV29-1 with TRBJ1-1; no reliable D call. The CDR3 has 12 residues. CDR1 SQVTM and CDR2 ANQGSEA come from the germline V gene. Trimming removed 4 bases from V and 4 bases from J, with 10 bases in between. The CDR3 region has the DNA TGCAGCGTTGTAAAGATGAGCACTGAAGCTTTCTTT. Residues: CSVVKMSTEAFF.